This T cell receptor beta chain was sequenced for a study of blood T cell repertoires in COVID-19. Using immunoSEQ multiplex PCR, the repertoire was profiled, and TCRdb retains in-frame clones only, with some absent. The sample includes over 60,000 clones, roughly nine tenths of them seen just once. Trimming removed 3 bases from V and 3 bases from J, with 15 bases in between. Germline values: CDR1 SNHLY, CDR2 FYNNEI. The CDR3 spans 16 residues. The J gene is TRBJ1-3, the V gene TRBV2; maybe TRBD1 (6 bases). The TCR was taken from a man in his 60s with acute or convalescent COVID-19. The sequenced sample consisted of peripheral blood. CDR3: CASSDGGKGLGNTIYF. In DNA form, the CDR3 reads TGTGCCAGCAGTGATGGGGGCAAAGGGCTTGGAAACACCATATATTTT.